The 18 T cell receptor beta chains given below trace back to one sample, sequenced in a study of cytomegalovirus exposure and HLA in healthy donors. The PCR ran on 60 Vbeta and 13 Jbeta primers. The method was immunoSEQ multiplex PCR; TCRdb's version includes in-frame clones alone and lacks a portion of them. Among 110,000 or so clones listed, about 64% were seen once. Sequencing input: PBMCs. The origin of the receptors is a man aged 18 to 30 in good health and CMV-seropositive.

The chain has TRBV6-5 and TRBJ1-5, with TRBD1 matching 7 bases. J lost 2 bases, V lost 4 bases, and 5 bases had no gene match. This CDR3 has 15 residues. Germline V gives CDR1 MNHEY, CDR2 SVGAGI. The DNA of the CDR3 is TGTGCCAGCAGTTTAGACAGGGCGGGCAATCAGCCCCAGCATTTT. Translating it yields CASSLDRAGNQPQHF.

V gene TRBV27 combines with J gene TRBJ1-5, with 8 bases aligning to TRBD1. The germline CDR1 and CDR2 sequences are MNHEY and SMNVEV (reference sequence). The trim removed 6 bases at V and 2 bases at J, leaving 15 bases unmatched. CDR3 length: 18 residues. CDR3 amino acids: CASSLTVTGERGNQPQHF. The CDR3 bases are TGTGCCAGCAGCCTGACTGTGACAGGGGAACGGGGCAATCAGCCCCAGCATTTT.

The rearrangement joins TRBV5-6 to TRBJ2-5; 7 nucleotides line up with TRBD2. The germline gives CDR1 SGHDT, CDR2 YYEEEE. There are 14 residues in the CDR3. V lost 2 bases and J lost 5; bases outside the gene matches: 6. In DNA, the CDR3 is TGTGCCAGCAGCTTACTAGCGATCGGGGAGACCCAGTACTTC. Translation gives CASSLLAIGETQYF.

This clone came up once. The chain has TRBV4-2 and TRBJ2-3; maybe TRBD1 (6 bases). This CDR3 has 15 amino acids. V lost 4 bases and J lost 11, with 22 bases in between. The germline V gene encodes CDR1 LGHNA and CDR2 YNFKEQ. In nucleotides, the CDR3 is TGTGCCAGCAGCCCCCTAGGGGGTGCTCAAGATGGGCAGTATTTT. It specifies CASSPLGGAQDGQYF.

This rearrangement joins TRBV2 to TRBJ1-1, with TRBD1 matching 8 bases. This CDR3 is 13 amino acids long. Germline values: CDR1 SNHLY, CDR2 FYNNEI. After removal of 6 bases from V and 7 bases from J, the junction contained 7 bases not matched to a gene. The CDR3 DNA follows: TGTGCCAGCAGGGACCAGGGGGCCGGTGAAGCTTTCTTT. The encoded protein is CASRDQGAGEAFF.

The rearrangement joins TRBV5-4 to TRBJ1-2; 9 bases are a match to TRBD1. Losses at the gene ends were 0 bases for V and 8 bases for J; bases not matched to a gene: 11. CDR3 size: 16 residues. CDR1 SGHNT and CDR2 YYREEE come from the germline V gene (reference sequence). CDR3 sequence reads: CASSLGGQGPRRGYTF. The CDR3 bases are TGTGCCAGCAGCTTGGGTGGACAGGGGCCGCGTCGCGGCTACACCTTC.

This clone was seen only a few times. This chain uses TRBV18 with TRBJ2-7; D might be TRBD2 (5 bases). CDR1 KGHSH and CDR2 LQKENI come from the germline V gene. CDR3 length: 16 residues. The V gene lost 0 bases and the J gene lost 2 bases, with 14 bases spanning the gap. CDR3 loop: CASSPPQTPGTYEQYF. CDR3 bases: TGTGCCAGCTCACCACCACAGACCCCGGGGACCTACGAGCAGTACTTC.

J is TRBJ1-5 and V is TRBV2; 7 nucleotides align to TRBD1. The V gene end was trimmed by 1 base and the J gene end by 3 bases; junction bases not matched to a gene: 3. This CDR3 contains 15 residues. The germline V gene encodes CDR1 SNHLY and CDR2 FYNNEI. The CDR3 protein is CASSEEGATNQPQHF. The CDR3 DNA reads as TGTGCCAGCAGTGAAGAGGGGGCAACCAATCAGCCCCAGCATTTT.

This chain uses TRBV5-6 with TRBJ2-3; 9 nucleotides match TRBD2. Germline assignment: CDR1 SGHDT and CDR2 YYEEEE. V lost 4 bases to trimming and J lost 3 bases; unmatched junction nucleotides: 15. The CDR3 runs 18 residues. The CDR3 coding sequence is TGTGCCAGCAGCCCCCAGGGAATAGCGGGGGATCGGACAGATACGCAGTATTTT. Translation gives CASSPQGIAGDRTDTQYF. Filled out from reference TRBV5-6 and TRBJ2-3, the complete variable domain reads DAGVTQSPTHLIKTRGQQVTLRCSPKSGHDTVSWYQQALGQGPQFIFQYYEEEERQRGNFPDRFSGHQFPNYSSELNVNALLLGDSALYLCASSPQGIAGDRTDTQYFGPGTRLTVL.

The rearrangement uses TRBV28 and TRBJ2-5, with TRBD1 matching 7 bases. The V gene's germline CDR1 is MDHEN and CDR2 SYDVKM. V lost 3 bases to trimming and J lost 2 bases; unmatched junction nucleotides: 3. This CDR3 contains 14 residues. CDR3 sequence reads: CASSFDRAQETQYF. The CDR3 region has the DNA TGTGCCAGCAGTTTCGACAGGGCGCAAGAGACCCAGTACTTC.

This clone was found once. The chain employs TRBV29-1 and TRBJ2-1, with 8 positions matching TRBD1. The CDR3 is 13 residues long. V dropped 8 bases and J dropped 7; count of bases not matched to a gene: 10. Germline CDR1 and CDR2: SQVTM and ANQGSEA. CDR3: CSTQRTGRNEQFF. The DNA for the CDR3 is TGCAGCACCCAAAGGACAGGGCGGAATGAGCAGTTCTTC.

Only a few counts were recorded for this clone. This chain joins TRBV6-5 and TRBJ2-5; no firm D call. V was pared by 4 bases and J by 2 bases, with 2 bases between. Looked up from germline, CDR1 is MNHEY and CDR2 is SVGAGI. The CDR3 loop spans 11 amino acids. In nucleotides, the CDR3 is TGTGCCAGCAGTTCGCAAGAGACCCAGTACTTC. It specifies CASSSQETQYF.

The chain joins TRBV29-1 to TRBJ2-3; 14 bases align to TRBD2. The CDR3 consists of 17 residues. After removal of 3 bases from V and 0 bases from J, the junction contained 5 bases not matched to a gene. Germline CDR1 SQVTM, CDR2 ANQGSEA. In DNA, the CDR3 is TGCAGCGTTGACGGACTAGCGGGGGGTTCTAGCACAGATACGCAGTATTTT. Protein product: CSVDGLAGGSSTDTQYF.

In this sample, this clone turned up a few times. The chain is built from TRBV28 and TRBJ2-4, with 7 bases lining up with TRBD2. After removal of 6 bases from V and 7 bases from J, the junction contained 6 bases not matched to a gene. This CDR3 spans 13 amino acids. Germline CDR1 is MDHEN and CDR2 is SYDVKM. In DNA, the CDR3 is TGTGCCAGCAGGTCACTGCGGGAGAACATTCAGTACTTC. Its protein product is CASRSLRENIQYF.

The rearrangement joins TRBV15 to TRBJ2-7; weak D call: TRBD1 (6 bases). The V and J ends lost 3 bases and 6 bases respectively, with 18 bases between them. The CDR3 totals 15 residues. Per the germline V gene, CDR1 is LNHNV and CDR2 is YYDKDF (reference sequence). Here the CDR3 reads CATSRGITGLGEQYF. CDR3 sequence (DNA): TGTGCCACCAGCAGGGGAATCACAGGGTTAGGCGAGCAGTACTTC.

This clone was seen only a few times. The chain is built from TRBV28 and TRBJ2-3; 10 positions agree with TRBD1. This CDR3 is 17 amino acids long. Germline assignment: CDR1 MDHEN and CDR2 SYDVKM. The V gene end was trimmed by 2 bases and the J gene end by 4 bases; junction bases not matched to a gene: 9. CDR3 nucleotides: TGTGCCAGCAGTTTACCCGGGACAGGGGTAACCTCAGATACGCAGTATTTT. This translates into CASSLPGTGVTSDTQYF.

This chain joins TRBV28 and TRBJ1-2, with 8 bases identical to TRBD1. The CDR3 is 15 residues long. The germline gives CDR1 MDHEN, CDR2 SYDVKM. Germline trimming cut 4 bases from V and 5 bases from J; bases unmatched to any gene: 9. DNA for the CDR3: TGTGCCAGCAGTTCCCGGACAGGGACTGAGTATGGCTACACCTTC. Amino acid sequence: CASSSRTGTEYGYTF.

This clone showed up just a few times. J is TRBJ1-2 and V is TRBV29-1; no clear D gene. V was cut by 5 bases and J by 6 bases, with 16 bases left in between. Germline-derived CDR1 and CDR2 are SQVTM and ANQGSEA. The CDR3 contains 13 residues. CDR3 amino acids: CSVLSRPNHGYTF. The CDR3 bases are TGCAGCGTTCTTTCCAGGCCGAACCATGGCTACACCTTC.